This T cell receptor (beta chain) was retrieved from a study of CD8+ T cells in alopecia areata. On the study more broadly: Scalp area affected, as a percentage, set the severity score of treated patients.

Remarks on this clone: Its antigen is unknown.

As to treatment: oral pan-JAK inhibitor, 5-10 mg twice daily. After isolation, RNA underwent reverse transcription to generate cDNA as the sequencing template. Generated by immunoSEQ multiplex PCR, the TCRdb table keeps only in-frame clones and is missing some. The table includes approximately 180,000 clones, less than 65% detected once. V shed 3 bases and J shed 3 bases, with 12 bases lying between them. CDR3 length: 16 residues. CDR1 is LNHNV and CDR2 is YYDKDF in the germline V gene (reference sequence). Study-level findings and limits: Relative to mice, TCR sharing across patients was less clear, a difference possibly HLA-related.

The source material was CD4+ T cells sorted from blood, sampled at week 24, from a patient treated with tofacitinib. The rearrangement joins TRBV15 to TRBJ2-6; TRBD1 is a possible D gene (6 bases). This receptor was taken from a human donor with alopecia areata. CDR3 in DNA: TGTGCCACCAGCAGTGACAGGCTAATTGGGGCCAACGTCCTGACTTTC. The encoded protein is CATSSDRLIGANVLTF.